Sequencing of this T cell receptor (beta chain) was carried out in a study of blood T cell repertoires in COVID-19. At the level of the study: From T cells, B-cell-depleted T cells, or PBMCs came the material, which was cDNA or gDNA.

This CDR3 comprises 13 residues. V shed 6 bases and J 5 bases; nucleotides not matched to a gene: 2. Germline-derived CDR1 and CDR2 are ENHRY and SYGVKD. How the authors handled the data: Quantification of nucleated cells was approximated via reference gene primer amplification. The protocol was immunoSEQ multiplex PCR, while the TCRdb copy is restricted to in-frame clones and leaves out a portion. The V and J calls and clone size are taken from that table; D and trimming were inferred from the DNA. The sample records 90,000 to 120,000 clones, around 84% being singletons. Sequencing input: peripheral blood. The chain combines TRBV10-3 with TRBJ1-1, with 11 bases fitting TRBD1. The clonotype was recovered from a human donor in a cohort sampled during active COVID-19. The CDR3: CAIRGTGGTEAFF. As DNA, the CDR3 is TGTGCCATCAGGGGGACAGGGGGGACTGAAGCTTTCTTT.